The 7 T cell receptor beta chains below come from one sample, sequenced in a study of T cells in Graves' hyperthyroidism and ophthalmopathy. Amplified regions were TCR beta CDR3 sequences from RNA transcripts. First-round RT-PCR with HTBI primers amplified the TCR CDR3 region. TCRdb reprocessed the multiplex PCR reads with MiXCR, giving one entry per CDR3 protein. The repertoire has approximately 300,000 distinct CDR3 sequences, approximately 15% of them found once; the top ten carry approximately 31%. Specimen: blood. Receptors originate from a young man with Graves' hyperthyroidism.

This clonotype has a count of ten or more. The chain combines TRBV28 with TRBJ2-7; D is ambiguous. V lost 3 bases, J lost 0 bases, and 15 bases lay in between. This CDR3 spans 16 amino acids. Per germline, CDR1 MDHEN and CDR2 SYDVKM. CDR3 protein: CASSFQFSTRSYEQYF. In DNA form, the CDR3 reads TGTGCCAGCAGTTTCCAGTTTTCGACACGCTCCTACGAGCAGTACTTC.

This clonotype has a count of ten or more. The V gene is TRBV7-2, the J gene TRBJ2-3; D remains ambiguous. This CDR3 is 13 amino acids long. CDR1 is SGHTA, CDR2 FQGNSA, per germline. V was clipped by 1 base and J by 6 bases, with 8 bases between them. The CDR3 DNA sequence: TGTGCCAGCAGCTTAGTCGATCGTGATACGCAGTATTTT. Translated: CASSLVDRDTQYF.

This clonotype showed up many times. This sequence joins TRBV2 and TRBJ2-7; D may be TRBD2 (5 bases). The CDR3 is made up of 15 amino acids. Trimming cost V 2 bases and J 7 bases, with 18 bases left between them. Germline CDR1 SNHLY, CDR2 FYNNEI. The DNA of the CDR3 is TGTGCCAGCAGTGAAACGGCCTTCTTTGGGAGTGAGCAGTACTTC. Its translation: CASSETAFFGSEQYF.

The table lists this clonotype with a few counts. The chain employs TRBV2 and TRBJ2-7; no clear D gene. The CDR3 runs to 14 residues. CDR1 is SNHLY, CDR2 FYNNEI, per germline. Trimming cost V 4 bases and J 5 bases, with 15 bases left between them. For the CDR3, the DNA is TGTGCCAGCAGTGTCCCCCTGGGCCTCAACGAGCAGTACTTC. Translating it yields CASSVPLGLNEQYF.

The chain combines TRBV5-1 with TRBJ2-2; the D gene is possibly TRBD1 (5 bases). CDR1 SGHRS and CDR2 YFSETQ come from the germline V gene. The V and J ends lost 1 base and 7 bases respectively, with 14 bases between them. CDR3 size: 15 residues. Here the CDR3 DNA reads TGCGCCAGCAGCTTGCCGACCTTGGGGCTCGGGGAGCTGTTTTTT. It is translated as CASSLPTLGLGELFF.

This clonotype has at least ten counts. The V gene is TRBV11-3, the J gene TRBJ2-7; the match to TRBD1 covers 7 bases. CDR3 length equals 15 residues. The V and J ends lost 4 bases and 0 bases, in that order; junction bases with no gene match: 6. CDR1 and CDR2 (germline): SGHNT, YENEEA. The CDR3 here is CASSYGQESSYEQYF. The CDR3 region has the DNA TGTGCCAGCAGCTATGGACAGGAGAGCTCCTACGAGCAGTACTTC. The full variable domain, in which reference TRBV11-3 and TRBJ2-7 provide the parts outside the CDR3, is EAGVVQSPRYKIIEKKQPVAFWCNPISGHNTLYWYLQNLGQGPELLIRYENEEAVDDSQLPKDRFSAERLKGVDSTLKIQPAELGDSAVYLCASSYGQESSYEQYFGPGTRLTVT.

The J gene is TRBJ2-2, the V gene TRBV6-1; the D gene could be TRBD1 or TRBD2 (6 bases each). CDR1 and CDR2 from the germline V gene are MNHNS and SASEGT. V was clipped by 8 bases and J by 2 bases, with 15 bases between them. The CDR3 covers 15 residues. CDR3 amino acids: CASAFPGANTGELFF. CDR3 DNA sequence: TGTGCCAGCGCCTTCCCGGGGGCCAACACCGGGGAGCTGTTTTTT.